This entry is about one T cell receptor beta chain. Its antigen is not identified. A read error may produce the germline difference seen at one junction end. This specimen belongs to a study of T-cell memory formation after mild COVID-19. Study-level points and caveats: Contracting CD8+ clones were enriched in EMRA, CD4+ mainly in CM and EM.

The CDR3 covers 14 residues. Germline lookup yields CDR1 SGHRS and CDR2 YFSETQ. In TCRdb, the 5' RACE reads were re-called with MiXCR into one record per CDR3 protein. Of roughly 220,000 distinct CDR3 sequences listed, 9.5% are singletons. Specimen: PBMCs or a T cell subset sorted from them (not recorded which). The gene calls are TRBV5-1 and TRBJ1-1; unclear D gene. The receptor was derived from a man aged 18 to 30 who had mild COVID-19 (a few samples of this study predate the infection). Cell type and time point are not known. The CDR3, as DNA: TGCGACAGCAGCTTGAGCCAGCCGAACACTGAAGCTTTCTTT. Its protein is CDSSLSQPNTEAFF.